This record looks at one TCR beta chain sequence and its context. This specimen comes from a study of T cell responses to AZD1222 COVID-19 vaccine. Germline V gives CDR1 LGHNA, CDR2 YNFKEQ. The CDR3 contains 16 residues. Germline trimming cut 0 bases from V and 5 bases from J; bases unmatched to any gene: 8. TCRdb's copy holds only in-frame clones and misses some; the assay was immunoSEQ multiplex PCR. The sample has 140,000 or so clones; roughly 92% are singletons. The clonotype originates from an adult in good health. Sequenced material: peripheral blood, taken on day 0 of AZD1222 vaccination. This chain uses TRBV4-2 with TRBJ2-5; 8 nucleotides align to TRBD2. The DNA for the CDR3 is TGTGCCAGCAGCCAAGACAGCGGGAGTGTCCAGGAGACCCAGTACTTC. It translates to CASSQDSGSVQETQYF.